The 24 T cell receptor beta chains below were found in one sample sequenced in a study of shared clonotypes between healthy human individuals. Only in-frame clones appear in the TCRdb table, and some are missing; sequencing was by immunoSEQ multiplex PCR. The sample holds under 2,500,000 clones, approximately 95% seen once. Sequenced input: naive CD4+ T cells sorted from blood. The subset was: CD45RA+ positively selected. These TCRs come from a man aged 18 to 29 in good health.

This clone showed up just once. The rearrangement joins TRBV9 to TRBJ1-4, with D uncertain. V shed 2 bases and J shed 5 bases, with 10 bases lying between them. The CDR3 is made up of 14 amino acids. The germline CDR1 and CDR2 sequences are SGDLS and YYNGEE. The CDR3 reads CASSVSGINEKLFF. For the CDR3, the DNA is TGTGCCAGCAGCGTCTCGGGAATCAATGAAAAACTGTTTTTT.

The chain joins TRBV2 to TRBJ1-2, with D uncertain. Germline V CDR1 and CDR2: SNHLY, FYNNEI. The CDR3 length is 13 residues. Between the trimmed V and J ends, which lost 7 bases and 4 bases, there was a span of 13 bases. CDR3 region: CASTPDGPYGYTF. The CDR3 coding sequence is TGTGCCAGCACCCCAGACGGACCCTATGGCTACACCTTC.

The genes are TRBV27 and TRBJ1-5; 7 bases map to TRBD1. The germline V gene has CDR1 MNHEY and CDR2 SMNVEV (reference sequence). CDR3 length equals 16 residues. V gave up 3 bases and J gave up 3 bases; unmatched junction bases: 8. The DNA for the CDR3 is TGTGCCAGCAGTTTTTCAGGGGGTGGCTACAATCAGCCCCAGCATTTT. This translates into CASSFSGGGYNQPQHF.

The V gene is TRBV5-4, the J gene TRBJ1-1; D is unresolved. Trimming removed 4 bases from V and 1 base from J, with 5 bases in between. The V gene's germline CDR1 is SGHNT and CDR2 YYREEE (reference sequence). CDR3 size: 12 residues. The CDR3 region is CASSTPNTEAFF. In DNA, the CDR3 is TGTGCCAGCAGCACTCCGAACACTGAAGCTTTCTTT.

The chain has TRBV11-2 and TRBJ2-3; D is perhaps TRBD1 (6 bases). Germline V lookup: CDR1 SGHAT, CDR2 FQNNGV. V lost 4 bases, J lost 1 base, and 18 bases lay in between. The CDR3 runs 17 residues. Here the CDR3 DNA reads TGTGCCAGCAGCTCCCAGGGGTACCCCAGGGGCACAGATACGCAGTATTTT. Amino acid sequence: CASSSQGYPRGTDTQYF.

V usage is TRBV5-6 and J usage is TRBJ1-5; D is possibly TRBD1 (5 bases). Trimming pared 5 bases from V and 10 bases from J, leaving 16 bases between. CDR1 SGHDT and CDR2 YYEEEE come from the germline V gene. This CDR3 is built from 13 residues. In DNA form, the CDR3 reads TGTGCCAGCAGTGCCGGGACGATTGGACCCCAGCATTTT. Its protein is CASSAGTIGPQHF.

Written as DNA, the CDR3 is TGTGCCTGGAGTGGACCGGGACTTAGCAATCAGCCCCAGCATTTT. This codes for CAWSGPGLSNQPQHF. The rearrangement uses TRBV30 and TRBJ1-5; the D gene is possibly TRBD1 (5 bases). The CDR3 consists of 15 residues. V lost 1 base and J lost 0, with 10 bases in between. The germline V gene has CDR1 GTSNPN and CDR2 SVGIG (reference sequence). The complete variable domain, with remaining parts taken from reference TRBV30 and TRBJ1-5, reads SQTIHQWPATLVQPVGSPLSLECTVEGTSNPNLYWYRQAAGRGLQLLFYSVGIGQISSEVPQNLSASRPQDRQFILSSKKLLLSDSGFYLCAWSGPGLSNQPQHFGDGTRLSIL.

This chain uses TRBV25-1 with TRBJ1-1; D gene ambiguous. V dropped 9 bases and J dropped 0 bases, with 11 bases sitting between them. Germline V lookup: CDR1 MGHDK, CDR2 SYGVNS. The CDR3 runs 13 residues. The CDR3 region has the DNA TGTGCCAGTCAGTCGGTGATGAACACTGAAGCTTTCTTT. This codes for CASQSVMNTEAFF.

J is TRBJ2-7 and V is TRBV6-5; 8 positions agree with TRBD1. J was trimmed by 4 bases and V by 5 bases; bases with no gene match: 10. The germline V gene encodes CDR1 MNHEY and CDR2 SVGAGI. The CDR3 has 15 residues. The DNA of the CDR3 is TGTGCCAGCAGTCATAGCGACAGGGGCGGTTACGAGCAGTACTTC. Its translation: CASSHSDRGGYEQYF.

The chain links TRBV12-5 to TRBJ2-7; 9 positions match TRBD2. This CDR3 region has 13 residues. The V segment lost 7 bases and the J segment 6 bases; nucleotides outside the gene matches: 7. Germline-derived CDR1 and CDR2 are LGHNT and FRNRAP. CDR3 sequence reads: CASAQSGGREQYF. The CDR3, as DNA: TGTGCTAGTGCCCAAAGCGGGGGGCGCGAGCAGTACTTC.

The count of this clone is one. This same CDR3 is encoded by further DNA sequences in the sample. The chain has TRBV6-6 and TRBJ1-3; D not resolved. Trimming removed 5 bases from V and 4 bases from J, with 6 bases in between. Germline CDR1 reads MNHNY; CDR2 reads SVGAGI (reference sequence). This CDR3 contains 12 residues. CDR3 in DNA: TGTGCCAGCAGTCCTGCGGGAAACACCATATATTTT. Translating it yields CASSPAGNTIYF.

In this sample, this clone turned up once. The rearrangement links TRBV7-8 to TRBJ1-1; possible D gene TRBD1, 6 bases. The germline gives CDR1 SGHVS, CDR2 FQNEAQ. CDR3 length equals 15 residues. Trimming removed 5 bases from V and 0 bases from J, with 13 bases in between. The CDR3 region has the DNA TGTGCCAGCAGCCCAGGGGCCACCGTGAACACTGAAGCTTTCTTT. Its protein product is CASSPGATVNTEAFF.

This sequence joins TRBV20-1 and TRBJ1-6; D is undetermined. CDR3 length: 11 amino acids. Germline V gives CDR1 DFQATT, CDR2 SNEGSKA (reference sequence). V lost 0 bases to trimming and J lost 14 bases, with 8 bases between them. The CDR3 DNA is TGCAGTGCTAGAGATCCTGGGTCCCTCCACTTT. Its protein is CSARDPGSLHF.

The chain links TRBV7-8 to TRBJ2-5; possible D gene TRBD2, 6 bases. In germline, CDR1 is SGHVS, CDR2 FQNEAQ. The CDR3 is 13 residues long. V lost 4 bases to trimming and J lost 2 bases, with 8 bases between them. The CDR3 DNA reads as TGTGCCAGCAGCTGGACTAATCAAGAGACCCAGTACTTC. Residues: CASSWTNQETQYF.

This rearrangement joins TRBV7-2 to TRBJ2-1; D is perhaps TRBD2 (5 bases). Trimming removed 1 base from V and 0 bases from J, with 13 bases in between. The V gene's germline CDR1 is SGHTA and CDR2 FQGNSA. The CDR3 spans 17 residues. In DNA, the CDR3 is TGTGCCAGCAGCTTAGTTCAAGGCGGACTCTCCTACAATGAGCAGTTCTTC. The encoded protein is CASSLVQGGLSYNEQFF. Supplemented by reference TRBV7-2 and TRBJ2-1, the full variable domain reads GAGVSQSPSNKVTEKGKDVELRCDPISGHTALYWYRQSLGQGLEFLIYFQGNSAPDKSGLPSDRFSAERTGGSVSTLTIQRTQQEDSAVYLCASSLVQGGLSYNEQFFGPGTRLTVL.

This chain uses TRBV6-5 with TRBJ1-2, with 7 bases matching TRBD1. Germline V CDR1 and CDR2: MNHEY, SVGAGI. The CDR3 is 14 residues long. V lost 6 bases, J lost 4 bases, and 8 bases stayed unmatched. CDR3 sequence (DNA): TGTGCCAGCAGGGAGCCCGGGACAGCCTATGGCTACACCTTC. Protein product: CASREPGTAYGYTF.

This clone was counted a single time. V usage is TRBV6-6 and J usage is TRBJ1-1; the D is unclear. CDR1 is MNHNY, CDR2 SVGAGI, per germline (reference sequence). This CDR3 contains 12 residues. Trimming pared 6 bases from V and 4 bases from J, leaving 9 bases between. CDR3 region: CASSQRATEAFF. As DNA, the CDR3 is TGTGCCAGCAGCCAGCGGGCCACTGAAGCTTTCTTT.

The chain combines TRBV6-6 with TRBJ1-6, with D maybe TRBD1 (6 bases). The V end was cut by 5 bases, the J end by 1 base, with 12 bases between. The CDR3 has 16 residues. Germline V lookup: CDR1 MNHNY, CDR2 SVGAGI (reference sequence). CDR3 nucleotide sequence: TGTGCCAGCAGTCACAGGGTCGAGTCCTATAATTCACCCCTCCACTTT. Its protein is CASSHRVESYNSPLHF.

The chain carries TRBV4-1 and TRBJ2-3; a weak D match, TRBD2 (6 bases). The ends were cut back, 2 bases at V and 7 bases at J, with 13 bases in the middle. Looked up from germline, CDR1 is MGHRA and CDR2 is YSYEKL. This CDR3 spans 14 amino acids. The CDR3 spells CASSQPTSSNTQYF. CDR3 nucleotides: TGCGCCAGCAGCCAACCCACTAGCTCGAATACGCAGTATTTT.

The count of this clone is one. This specimen includes other DNA sequences encoding the same CDR3. The chain is built from TRBV28 and TRBJ1-4, with D uncertain. CDR1 and CDR2 (germline): MDHEN, SYDVKM. Trimming left V 2 bases short and J 5 bases short, with 3 bases between. The CDR3 is made up of 12 amino acids. The CDR3 sequence is CASSLRNEKLFF. CDR3 nucleotides: TGTGCCAGCAGTTTACGCAATGAAAAACTGTTTTTT.

Regarding this clone: This CDR3 is also generated by other DNA sequences in the sample. The CDR3 protein is CASSGNNEQFF. In DNA, the CDR3 is TGTGCCAGCAGTGGAAATAATGAGCAGTTCTTC. This chain uses TRBV6-5 with TRBJ2-1; D unresolved. Trimming left V 5 bases short and J 7 bases short, with 6 bases between. This CDR3 comprises 11 residues. The germline gives CDR1 MNHEY, CDR2 SVGAGI.

This clone appeared once. The chain uses TRBV6-5 and TRBJ1-6, with a weak D call TRBD1 (5 bases). V gave up 2 bases and J gave up 3 bases, with 8 bases separating them. Germline assignment: CDR1 MNHEY and CDR2 SVGAGI. The CDR3 length is 15 residues. The CDR3 loop reads CASSYVQGYNSPLHF. The CDR3 region has the DNA TGTGCCAGCAGTTACGTGCAGGGCTATAATTCACCCCTCCACTTT.

V usage is TRBV30 and J usage is TRBJ2-3, with D perhaps given as TRBD1 or TRBD2 (5 bases each). Germline CDR1 reads GTSNPN; CDR2 reads SVGIG (reference sequence). V was clipped by 0 bases and J by 3 bases, with 13 bases between them. This CDR3 comprises 15 residues. In nucleotides, the CDR3 is TGTGCCTGGAGTGTCGGGGCAATGGGGACAGATACGCAGTATTTT. It translates to CAWSVGAMGTDTQYF.

As regards this clone: In the same sample, other DNA sequences code for this CDR3. The rearrangement uses TRBV18 and TRBJ1-1; D is unclear. CDR1 KGHSH and CDR2 LQKENI come from the germline V gene. The CDR3 has 14 amino acids. V lost 1 base, J lost 1 base, and 7 bases lay in between. In DNA form, the CDR3 reads TGTGCCAGCTCACCACAATCTGGGAACACTGAAGCTTTCTTT. Translating it yields CASSPQSGNTEAFF.